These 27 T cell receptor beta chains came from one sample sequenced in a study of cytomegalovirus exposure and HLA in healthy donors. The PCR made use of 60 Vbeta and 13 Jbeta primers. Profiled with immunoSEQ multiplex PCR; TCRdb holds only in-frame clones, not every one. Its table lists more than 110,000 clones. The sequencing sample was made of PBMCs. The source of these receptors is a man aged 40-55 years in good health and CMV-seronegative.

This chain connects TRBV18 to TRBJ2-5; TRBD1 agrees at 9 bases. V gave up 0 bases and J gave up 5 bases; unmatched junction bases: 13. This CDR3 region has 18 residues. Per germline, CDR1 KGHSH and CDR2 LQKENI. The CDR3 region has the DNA TGTGCCAGCTCACCACCGGGGTCTTCCGGACAGGGGTCCGAGACCCAGTACTTC. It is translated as CASSPPGSSGQGSETQYF.

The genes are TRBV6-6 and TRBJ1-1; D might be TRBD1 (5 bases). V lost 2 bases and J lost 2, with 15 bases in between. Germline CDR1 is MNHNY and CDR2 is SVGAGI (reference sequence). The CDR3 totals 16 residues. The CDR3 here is CASSYLPGGRNTEAFF. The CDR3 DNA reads TGTGCCAGCAGTTACCTACCCGGGGGACGAAACACTGAAGCTTTCTTT.

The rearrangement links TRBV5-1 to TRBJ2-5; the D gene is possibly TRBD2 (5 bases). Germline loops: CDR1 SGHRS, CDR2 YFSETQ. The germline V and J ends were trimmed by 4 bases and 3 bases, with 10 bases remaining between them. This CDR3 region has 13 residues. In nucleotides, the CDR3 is TGCGCCAGCAGCCCCGGACTGGAAGAGACCCAGTACTTC. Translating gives CASSPGLEETQYF.

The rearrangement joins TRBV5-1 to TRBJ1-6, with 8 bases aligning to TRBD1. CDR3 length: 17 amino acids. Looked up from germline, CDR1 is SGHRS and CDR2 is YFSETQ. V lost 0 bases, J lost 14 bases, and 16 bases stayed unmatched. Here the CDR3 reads CASSLELPGQVYFTLHF. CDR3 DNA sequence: TGCGCCAGCAGCTTGGAGCTGCCGGGACAGGTCTATTTCACCCTCCACTTT.

CDR3 region: CASNAPGTGELFF. CDR3 DNA sequence: TGTGCCAGCAACGCCCCGGGGACCGGGGAGCTGTTTTTT. The chain uses TRBV5-4 and TRBJ2-2; D is perhaps TRBD2 (5 bases). Trimming stripped 6 bases from V and 5 bases from J, with 11 bases between. This CDR3 has 13 residues. Germline lookup yields CDR1 SGHNT and CDR2 YYREEE (reference sequence).

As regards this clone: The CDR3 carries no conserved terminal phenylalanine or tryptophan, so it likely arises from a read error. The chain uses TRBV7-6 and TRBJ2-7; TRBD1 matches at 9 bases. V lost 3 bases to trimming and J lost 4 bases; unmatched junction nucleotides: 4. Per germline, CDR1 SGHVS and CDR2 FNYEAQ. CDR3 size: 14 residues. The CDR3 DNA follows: TGTGCCAGCAGCTTTGGGACAGGGACATACGAGCAGTACTCC. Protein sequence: CASSFGTGTYEQYS.

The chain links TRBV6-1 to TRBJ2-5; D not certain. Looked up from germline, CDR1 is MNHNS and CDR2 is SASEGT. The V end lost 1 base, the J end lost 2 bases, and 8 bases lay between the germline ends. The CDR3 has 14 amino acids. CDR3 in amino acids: CASSEGAFQETQYF. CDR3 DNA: TGTGCCAGCAGTGAAGGGGCGTTTCAAGAGACCCAGTACTTC.

The CDR3 bases are TGTGCCACCTGCAGGACCACCGGGGACACTGAAGCTTTCTTT. Protein sequence: CATCRTTGDTEAFF. V gene TRBV10-3 combines with J gene TRBJ1-1, with no clear D. The V end lost 10 bases, the J end lost 3 bases, and 18 bases lay between the germline ends. Germline CDR1 ENHRY, CDR2 SYGVKD. The CDR3 length is 14 residues.

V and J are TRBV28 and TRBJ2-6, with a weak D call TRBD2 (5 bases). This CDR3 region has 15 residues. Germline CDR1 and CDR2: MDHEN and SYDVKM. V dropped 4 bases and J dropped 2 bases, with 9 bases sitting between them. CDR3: CASSSTKAGANVLTF. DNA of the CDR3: TGTGCCAGCAGTTCGACTAAGGCTGGGGCCAACGTCCTGACTTTC. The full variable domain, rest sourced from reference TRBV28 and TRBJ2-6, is DVKVTQSSRYLVKRTGEKVFLECVQDMDHENMFWYRQDPGLGLRLIYFSYDVKMKEKGDIPEGYSVSREKKERFSLILESASTNQTSMYLCASSSTKAGANVLTFGAGSRLTVL.

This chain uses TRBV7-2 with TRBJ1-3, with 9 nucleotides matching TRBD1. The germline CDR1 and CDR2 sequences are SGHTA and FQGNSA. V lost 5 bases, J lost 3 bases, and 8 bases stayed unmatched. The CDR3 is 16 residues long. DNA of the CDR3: TGTGCCAGCAGCCAGGGACAGGGAGGAGGTGGAAACACCATATATTTT. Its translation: CASSQGQGGGGNTIYF.

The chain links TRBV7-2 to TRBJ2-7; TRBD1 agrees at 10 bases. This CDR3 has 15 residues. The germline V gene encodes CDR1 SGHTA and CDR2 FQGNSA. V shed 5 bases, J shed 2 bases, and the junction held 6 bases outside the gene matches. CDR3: CASSTDGQGAYEQYF. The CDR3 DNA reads TGTGCCAGCAGCACCGATGGACAGGGGGCCTACGAGCAGTACTTC.

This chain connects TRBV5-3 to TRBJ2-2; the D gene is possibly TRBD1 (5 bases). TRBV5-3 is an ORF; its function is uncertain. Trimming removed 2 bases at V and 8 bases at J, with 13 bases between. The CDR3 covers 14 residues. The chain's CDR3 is CARSFLGRGGELFF. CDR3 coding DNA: TGTGCCAGAAGCTTCCTGGGGCGAGGAGGGGAGCTGTTTTTT.

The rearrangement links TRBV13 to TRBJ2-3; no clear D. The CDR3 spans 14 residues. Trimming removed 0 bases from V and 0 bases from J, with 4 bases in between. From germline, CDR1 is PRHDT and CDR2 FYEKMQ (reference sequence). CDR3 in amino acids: CASSLGQSTDTQYF. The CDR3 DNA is TGTGCCAGCAGCTTAGGACAGAGCACAGATACGCAGTATTTT.

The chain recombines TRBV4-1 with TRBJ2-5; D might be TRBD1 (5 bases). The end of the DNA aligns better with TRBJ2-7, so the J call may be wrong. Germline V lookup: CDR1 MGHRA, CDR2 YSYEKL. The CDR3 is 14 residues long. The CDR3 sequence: CASSQATVPYEQYF. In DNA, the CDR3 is TGCGCCAGCAGCCAAGCGACAGTTCCCTACGAGCAGTACTTC.

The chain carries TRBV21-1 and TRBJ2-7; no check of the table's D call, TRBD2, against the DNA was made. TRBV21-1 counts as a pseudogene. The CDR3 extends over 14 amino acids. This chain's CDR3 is CASSKVGGTYEQYF. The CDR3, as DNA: TGTGCCAGCAGCAAAGTTGGCGGAACCTACGAGCAGTACTTC.

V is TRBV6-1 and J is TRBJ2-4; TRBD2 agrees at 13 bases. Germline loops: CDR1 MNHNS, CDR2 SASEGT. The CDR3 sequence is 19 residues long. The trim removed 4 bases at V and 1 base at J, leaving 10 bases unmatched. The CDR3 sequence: CASSVSTSGGDSAKNIQYF. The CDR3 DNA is TGTGCCAGCAGTGTTAGCACTAGCGGGGGGGATTCGGCCAAAAACATTCAGTACTTC.

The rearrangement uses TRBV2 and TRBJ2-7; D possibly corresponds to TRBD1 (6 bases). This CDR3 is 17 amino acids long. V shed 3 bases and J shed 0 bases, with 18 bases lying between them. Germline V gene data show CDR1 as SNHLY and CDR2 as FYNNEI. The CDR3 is CASSDRSWTALSYEQYF. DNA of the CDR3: TGTGCCAGCAGTGATAGGTCGTGGACAGCACTCTCCTACGAGCAGTACTTC.

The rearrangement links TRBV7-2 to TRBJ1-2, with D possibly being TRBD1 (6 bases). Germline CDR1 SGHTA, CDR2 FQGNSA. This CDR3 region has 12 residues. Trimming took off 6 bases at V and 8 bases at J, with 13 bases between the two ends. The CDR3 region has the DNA TGTGCCAGCAGTTACAGGGTCGAGGGCTACACCTTC. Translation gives CASSYRVEGYTF.

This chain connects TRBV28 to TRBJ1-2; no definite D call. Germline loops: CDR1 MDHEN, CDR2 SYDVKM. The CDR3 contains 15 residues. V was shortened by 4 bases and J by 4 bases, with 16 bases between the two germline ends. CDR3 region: CASSSSLMDFYGYTF. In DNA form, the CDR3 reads TGTGCCAGCAGTTCCTCCCTCATGGACTTCTATGGCTACACCTTC.

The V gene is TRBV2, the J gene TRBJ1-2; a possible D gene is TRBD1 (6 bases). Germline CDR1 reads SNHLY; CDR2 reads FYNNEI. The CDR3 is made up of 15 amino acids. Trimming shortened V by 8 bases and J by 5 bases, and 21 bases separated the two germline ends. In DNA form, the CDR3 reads TGTGCCAGCGGTCGCGGTACGGGGGGCAATTATGGCTACACCTTC. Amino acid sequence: CASGRGTGGNYGYTF.

CDR3 amino acids: CSVAGTPRKETQYF. Written as DNA, the CDR3 is TGCAGCGTTGCCGGGACTCCCCGTAAAGAGACCCAGTACTTC. The rearrangement links TRBV29-1 to TRBJ2-5; weak D call: TRBD2 (6 bases). Germline V gene sequence: CDR1 SQVTM, CDR2 ANQGSEA. V was pared by 4 bases and J by 3 bases, with 15 bases between. This CDR3 has 14 residues. The complete variable domain, with remaining parts taken from reference TRBV29-1 and TRBJ2-5, reads SAVISQKPSRDICQRGTSLTIQCQVDSQVTMMFWYRQQPGQSLTLIATANQGSEATYESGFVIDKFPISRPNLTFSTLTVSNMSPEDSSIYLCSVAGTPRKETQYFGPGTRLLVL.

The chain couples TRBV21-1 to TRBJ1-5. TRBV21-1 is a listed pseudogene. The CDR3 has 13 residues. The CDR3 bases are TGTGCCAGCAGCAAAGTGAGGAGACAGCCCCAGCATTTT. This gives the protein CASSKVRRQPQHF.

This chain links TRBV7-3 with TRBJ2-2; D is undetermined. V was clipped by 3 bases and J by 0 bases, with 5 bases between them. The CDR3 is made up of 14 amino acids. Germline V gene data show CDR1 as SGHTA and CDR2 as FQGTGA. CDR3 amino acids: CASSFSANTGELFF. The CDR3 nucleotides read TGTGCCAGCAGCTTCAGCGCGAACACCGGGGAGCTGTTTTTT.

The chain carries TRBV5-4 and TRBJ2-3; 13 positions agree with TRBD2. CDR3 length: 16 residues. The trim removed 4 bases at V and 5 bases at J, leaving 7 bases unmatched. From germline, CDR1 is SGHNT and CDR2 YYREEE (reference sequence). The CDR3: CASSDGTSGAGDTQYF. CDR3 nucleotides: TGTGCCAGCAGCGACGGGACTAGCGGGGCGGGAGATACGCAGTATTTT.

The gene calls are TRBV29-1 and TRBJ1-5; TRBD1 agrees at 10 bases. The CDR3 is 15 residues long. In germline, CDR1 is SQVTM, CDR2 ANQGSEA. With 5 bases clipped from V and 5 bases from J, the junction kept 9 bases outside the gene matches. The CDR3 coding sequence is TGCAGCGTTATATACGGAGGGACAGGGGATCAGCCCCAGCATTTT. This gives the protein CSVIYGGTGDQPQHF.

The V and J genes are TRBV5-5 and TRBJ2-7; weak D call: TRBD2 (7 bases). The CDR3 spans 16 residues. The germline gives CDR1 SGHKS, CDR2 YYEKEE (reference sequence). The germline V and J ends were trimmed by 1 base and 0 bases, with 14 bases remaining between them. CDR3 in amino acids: CASSLFFGGLSYEQYF. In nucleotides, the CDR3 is TGTGCCAGCAGCTTGTTCTTCGGGGGGCTCTCCTACGAGCAGTACTTC.

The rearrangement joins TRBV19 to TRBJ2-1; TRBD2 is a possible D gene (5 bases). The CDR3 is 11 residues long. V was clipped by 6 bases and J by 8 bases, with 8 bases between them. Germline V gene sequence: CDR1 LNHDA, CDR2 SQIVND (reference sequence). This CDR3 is CASRWGDEQFF. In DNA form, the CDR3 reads TGTGCCAGTAGGTGGGGAGATGAGCAGTTCTTC. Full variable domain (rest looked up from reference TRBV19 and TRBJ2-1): DGGITQSPKYLFRKEGQNVTLSCEQNLNHDAMYWYRQDPGQGLRLIYYSQIVNDFQKGDIAEGYSVSREKKESFPLTVTSAQKNPTAFYLCASRWGDEQFFGPGTRLTVL.